This T cell receptor beta chain was sequenced in a study of cytomegalovirus exposure and HLA in healthy donors. Germline-derived CDR1 and CDR2 are GTSNPN and SVGIG (reference sequence). There are 15 residues in the CDR3. V lost 0 bases and J lost 4, with 10 bases in between. With 60 Vbeta and 13 Jbeta primers, the PCR was carried out. Some clones are missing from TCRdb's copy, which holds only in-frame ones; the method was immunoSEQ multiplex PCR. This table has 200,000 to 250,000 clones, 65% to 85% appearing once. The TCR sequence derives from a man aged 45 to 65 in good health and CMV-seronegative. The chain couples TRBV30 to TRBJ2-6; possibly TRBD1 for D (5 bases). Sequencing was carried out using PBMCs. CDR3 sequence: CAWSVSGAGANVLTF. The CDR3 nucleotides read TGTGCCTGGAGTGTCTCTGGGGCCGGGGCCAACGTCCTGACTTTC.